This entry features one T cell receptor (beta chain) sequence. Without the conserved terminal phenylalanine or tryptophan, this CDR3 likely stems from a read error. The limits of the CDR3 on the DNA are not certain, so only TCRdb's listed CDR3 is given. TCRbeta libraries were built with three rounds of nested PCR, modified from ARM-PCR. Each CDR3 protein gets one entry after TCRdb re-called the multiplex PCR reads with MiXCR. The repertoire holds about 100,000 distinct CDR3 sequences, with about 62% as singletons. This specimen comes from a study of tumor and adjacent non-tumor tissue in lung cancer. Germline CDR1 is DFQATT and CDR2 is SNEGSKA (reference sequence). Termini included, the CDR3 measures 13 amino acids. The template was RNA from unsorted bulk tissue. More than 3 cm separated this lung sample from the edge of the tumor.

This TCR was recovered from a man in his thirties or forties with non-small cell lung cancer. The J gene is TRBJ2-1, the V gene TRBV20-1; TRBD1 is taken as the D call from the table, unchecked against the DNA. The specimen was distant non-tumor lung tissue. CDR3 protein: CSAREGGGSEQFI.